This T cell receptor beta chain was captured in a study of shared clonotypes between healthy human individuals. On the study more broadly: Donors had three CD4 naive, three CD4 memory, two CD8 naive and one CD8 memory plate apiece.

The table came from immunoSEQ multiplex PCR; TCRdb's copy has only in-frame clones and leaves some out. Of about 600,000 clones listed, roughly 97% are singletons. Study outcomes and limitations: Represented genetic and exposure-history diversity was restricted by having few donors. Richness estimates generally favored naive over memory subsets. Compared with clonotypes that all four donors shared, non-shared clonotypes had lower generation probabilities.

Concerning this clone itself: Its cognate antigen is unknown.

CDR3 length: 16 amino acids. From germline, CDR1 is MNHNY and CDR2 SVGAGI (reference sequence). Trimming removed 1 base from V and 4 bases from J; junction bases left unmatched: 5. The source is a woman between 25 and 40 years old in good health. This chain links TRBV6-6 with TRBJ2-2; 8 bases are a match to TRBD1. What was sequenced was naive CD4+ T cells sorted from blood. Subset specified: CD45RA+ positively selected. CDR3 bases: TGTGCCAGCAGTTACTTGGGACAGGAGGGCACCGGGGAGCTGTTTTTT. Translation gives CASSYLGQEGTGELFF.